One sample yielded the 29 T cell receptor beta chains listed below, sequenced in a study of CD8 T cells in ankylosing spondylitis. TCRdb reprocessed the 5' RACE reads via MiXCR and lists one record per CDR3 protein. The sample comprises some 840,000 distinct CDR3 sequences, about an eighth of which are singletons, and approximately 0.46% rests with the top ten. Study-wide points: Roughly 8 highly homologous variants made up a TCR beta motif that seemed to typify ankylosing spondylitis blood.

These TCRs are of unknown antigen specificity. The sequenced material came from blood, either unsorted or a sorted T cell fraction (not recorded which). Receptors were obtained from a male donor with ankylosing spondylitis.

This clonotype was detected only once. The chain has TRBV18 and TRBJ2-5; D uncertain. CDR3 length: 15 amino acids. V lost 2 bases and J 2 bases, leaving 12 bases between the germline ends. Germline V gene sequence: CDR1 KGHSH, CDR2 LQKENI. The CDR3 protein is CASSPVSRRQETQYF. DNA for the CDR3: TGTGCCAGCTCACCAGTATCCAGGCGGCAAGAGACCCAGTACTTC.

This clonotype was seen a few times. The chain links TRBV20-1 to TRBJ2-7; possible D gene TRBD1, 5 bases. CDR1 DFQATT and CDR2 SNEGSKA come from the germline V gene (reference sequence). V lost 6 bases and J lost 7, with 16 bases in between. This CDR3 is 12 amino acids long. The CDR3 sequence is CSAGQGNVEQYF. The CDR3 bases are TGCAGTGCCGGGCAGGGTAATGTTGAGCAGTACTTC.

CDR3 coding DNA: TGCAGCGTTTACCCCCCAGGGGCCACTGAAGCTTTCTTT. Protein sequence: CSVYPPGATEAFF. The chain combines TRBV29-1 with TRBJ1-1; D is perhaps TRBD1 (6 bases). The germline gives CDR1 SQVTM, CDR2 ANQGSEA. The V gene lost 5 bases and the J gene lost 4 bases, with 14 bases spanning the gap. The CDR3 is made up of 13 amino acids.

This clonotype has more than one count but fewer than ten. The rearrangement links TRBV4-2 to TRBJ2-5; 9 positions agree with TRBD2. Germline V gives CDR1 LGHNA, CDR2 YNFKEQ. There are 14 residues in the CDR3. V dropped 1 base and J dropped 5; count of bases not matched to a gene: 2. The CDR3 reads CASSQGSGGETQYF. The CDR3 bases are TGTGCCAGCAGCCAAGGTAGCGGGGGTGAGACCCAGTACTTC.

This clonotype has at least ten counts. This chain uses TRBV20-1 with TRBJ2-3; tentative D call: TRBD1 (5 bases). The CDR3 covers 13 residues. Trimming pared 6 bases from V and 2 bases from J, leaving 12 bases between. From germline, CDR1 is DFQATT and CDR2 SNEGSKA (reference sequence). The CDR3 bases are TGCAGTGCCGAGGACACCTCCACAGATACGCAGTATTTT. Translation gives CSAEDTSTDTQYF.

The chain carries TRBV11-1 and TRBJ2-3; 7 bases map to TRBD2. This CDR3 comprises 18 residues. Losses at the gene ends were 3 bases for V and 5 bases for J; bases not matched to a gene: 17. Germline CDR1 reads SGHAT; CDR2 reads FQDESV (reference sequence). The CDR3 bases are TGTGCCAGCAGCTTCGTGTGGTTGACTAGCCGCGTGGTAGATACGCAGTATTTT. Encoded protein: CASSFVWLTSRVVDTQYF.

This clonotype was seen a handful of times. V is TRBV6-1 and J is TRBJ2-1, with TRBD2 matching 12 bases. The germline V gene has CDR1 MNHNS and CDR2 SASEGT. J was trimmed by 7 bases and V by 5 bases; bases with no gene match: 6. The CDR3 consists of 15 residues. The CDR3 DNA is TGTGCCAGCAGTAAACTAGCGGGGGGCGAGAATGAGCAGTTCTTC. Translation gives CASSKLAGGENEQFF.

This chain's CDR3 is CASSQQGKGYTF. The CDR3 DNA reads TGTGCCAGCAGTCAACAGGGGAAAGGCTACACCTTC. The rearrangement uses TRBV6-5 and TRBJ1-2; 7 bases agree with TRBD1. This CDR3 comprises 12 residues. CDR1 MNHEY and CDR2 SVGAGI come from the germline V gene. Trimming cost V 5 bases and J 8 bases; bases outside gene matches: 5.

This clonotype was seen only a few times. This chain uses TRBV6-1 with TRBJ2-3; D uncertain. The CDR3 loop spans 13 amino acids. CDR1 is MNHNS and CDR2 is SASEGT in the germline V gene. Trimming left V 6 bases short and J 2 bases short, with 9 bases between. The CDR3 loop reads CASSTRNTDTQYF. The CDR3 region has the DNA TGTGCCAGCAGCACAAGGAACACAGATACGCAGTATTTT.

This clonotype was counted many times. The genes are TRBV7-9 and TRBJ1-1; TRBD1 is a possible D gene (5 bases). V lost 4 bases and J lost 4, with 16 bases in between. Germline V lookup: CDR1 SEHNR, CDR2 FQNEAQ (reference sequence). This CDR3 region has 15 residues. The CDR3 is CASSSRAGGGTEAFF. CDR3 nucleotides: TGTGCCAGCAGCTCCCGCGCGGGTGGGGGCACTGAAGCTTTCTTT.

This chain joins TRBV20-1 and TRBJ1-4, with D possibly TRBD1 on 5 matching bases. The V and J ends lost 5 bases and 2 bases respectively, with 9 bases between them. Germline V gives CDR1 DFQATT, CDR2 SNEGSKA (reference sequence). There are 13 residues in the CDR3. The CDR3: CSAFRDTNEKLFF. CDR3 coding DNA: TGCAGTGCTTTCAGGGATACTAATGAAAAACTGTTTTTT.

Many counts were recorded for this clonotype. This sequence joins TRBV6-5 and TRBJ2-2, with TRBD2 as a possible D gene (6 bases). The CDR3 sequence is 16 residues long. The V end was cut by 0 bases, the J end by 4 bases, with 12 bases between. Germline V CDR1 and CDR2: MNHEY, SVGAGI. CDR3 in DNA: TGTGCCAGCAGTTACTCCACTAGGGGAGGCACCGGGGAGCTGTTTTTT. Translating it yields CASSYSTRGGTGELFF.

The chain couples TRBV20-1 to TRBJ1-1; the D gene is possibly TRBD1 (5 bases). The V gene's germline CDR1 is DFQATT and CDR2 SNEGSKA (reference sequence). The V end lost 1 base, the J end lost 3 bases, and 12 bases lay between the germline ends. The CDR3 sequence is 14 residues long. The CDR3 is CSARGGGGDTEAFF. The CDR3 nucleotides read TGCAGTGCTAGAGGGGGCGGCGGGGACACTGAAGCTTTCTTT.

This clonotype was detected only a few times. CDR3 region: CASSLRGTLGRETQYF. The CDR3 nucleotides are TGTGCCAGCAGCTTAAGGGGGACCCTGGGGAGGGAGACCCAGTACTTC. V usage is TRBV7-2 and J usage is TRBJ2-5; the D gene could be TRBD1 or TRBD2 (6 bases each). The germline gives CDR1 SGHTA, CDR2 FQGNSA. CDR3 length: 16 residues. Trimming left V 2 bases short and J 5 bases short, with 18 bases between. Looking up the rest from reference TRBV7-2 and TRBJ2-5 gives the full variable domain: GAGVSQSPSNKVTEKGKDVELRCDPISGHTALYWYRQSLGQGLEFLIYFQGNSAPDKSGLPSDRFSAERTGGSVSTLTIQRTQQEDSAVYLCASSLRGTLGRETQYFGPGTRLLVL.

This rearrangement joins TRBV6-5 to TRBJ1-2; D remains unclear. The germline V gene has CDR1 MNHEY and CDR2 SVGAGI. Trimming left V 7 bases short and J 9 bases short, with 18 bases between. This CDR3 region has 13 residues. The CDR3 is CASTYRATMRYTF. The CDR3 DNA is TGTGCCAGCACGTACAGAGCAACTATGCGCTACACCTTC.

The V gene is TRBV5-1, the J gene TRBJ2-2; 12 nucleotides agree with TRBD1. The CDR3 contains 15 residues. Germline assignment: CDR1 SGHRS and CDR2 YFSETQ. With 3 bases clipped from V and 7 bases from J, the junction kept 4 bases outside the gene matches. CDR3 amino acids: CASSSGQGAVGELFF. The CDR3 DNA is TGCGCCAGCAGCTCGGGACAGGGGGCTGTCGGGGAGCTGTTTTTT. Full variable domain (outside the CDR3, taken from reference TRBV5-1 and TRBJ2-2): KAGVTQTPRYLIKTRGQQVTLSCSPISGHRSVSWYQQTPGQGLQFLFEYFSETQRNKGNFPGRFSGRQFSNSRSEMNVSTLELGDSALYLCASSSGQGAVGELFFGEGSRLTVL.

This clonotype has only a few counts. The chain couples TRBV29-1 to TRBJ1-1, with D possibly matching TRBD1 (5 bases). Trimming removed 3 bases from V and 5 bases from J, with 13 bases in between. CDR3 length: 13 residues. The germline V gene has CDR1 SQVTM and CDR2 ANQGSEA. The CDR3 DNA is TGCAGCGTTGAGGGCAGGGTCTGGACTGAAGCTTTCTTT. It yields the protein CSVEGRVWTEAFF.

This clonotype was recorded a few times. A junction boundary mismatches the germline segment, possibly from a read error. The gene calls are TRBV12-3 or TRBV12-4 and TRBJ2-5; D possibly corresponds to TRBD2 (5 bases). This CDR3 spans 17 amino acids. Here the CDR3 reads CASSVASTPGSVETQYF. In DNA, the CDR3 is TGTGCCAGCAGTGTAGCAAGCACTCCGGGAAGTGTTGAGACCCAGTACTTC.

This rearrangement joins TRBV2 to TRBJ2-7, with 9 nucleotides matching TRBD1. J was trimmed by 0 bases and V by 7 bases; bases with no gene match: 4. The CDR3 extends over 14 amino acids. Germline V gene lookup returns CDR1 SNHLY and CDR2 FYNNEI. The CDR3 reads CASTGQGNSYEQYF. The DNA for the CDR3 is TGTGCCAGCACGGGACAGGGAAACTCCTACGAGCAGTACTTC.

This clonotype was seen more than once but under ten times. The genes are TRBV6-2 or TRBV6-3 and TRBJ2-7, with no clear D. The germline gives CDR1 MNHEY, CDR2 SVGEGT. V was pared by 4 bases and J by 6 bases, with 16 bases between. CDR3 length: 14 amino acids. CDR3 coding DNA: TGTGCCAGCAGTTCCCGCGCTCTCGATCGCGAGCAGTACTTC. Translating it yields CASSSRALDREQYF.

J is TRBJ2-7 and V is TRBV20-1; D not resolved. Per the germline V gene, CDR1 is DFQATT and CDR2 is SNEGSKA (reference sequence). V shed 3 bases and J shed 5 bases, with 8 bases lying between them. The CDR3 loop spans 11 amino acids. The CDR3 DNA follows: TGCAGTGCTAGCATACCAGACGAGCAGTACTTC. Translating it yields CSASIPDEQYF.

On this clonotype itself: A much more abundant neighbour one base away suggests this may be a read error. Since the CDR3 does not end with the conserved phenylalanine or tryptophan, this likely comes from a read error. The V and J genes are TRBV5-6 and TRBJ1-1; no clear D. The CDR3 is made up of 13 amino acids. The germline CDR1 and CDR2 sequences are SGHDT and YYEEEE. The V end was cut by 2 bases, the J end by 0 bases, with 5 bases between. CDR3 residues: CASSFGMNTEAFL. The CDR3 DNA reads TGTGCCAGCAGCTTTGGGATGAACACTGAAGCTTTCCTT.

Ten or more counts support this clonotype. The rearrangement joins TRBV7-2 to TRBJ1-2; tentatively, D is TRBD1 (5 bases). The CDR3 extends over 15 amino acids. Trimming pared 5 bases from V and 5 bases from J, leaving 18 bases between. CDR1 and CDR2 (germline): SGHTA, FQGNSA. The CDR3 region has the DNA TGTGCCAGCAGCCCAGGCGGGGGGGGAGATTATGGCTACACCTTC. It yields the protein CASSPGGGGDYGYTF.

This clonotype was detected ten times or more. This chain links TRBV5-1 with TRBJ2-7; perhaps D is TRBD1 or TRBD2 (5 bases each). There are 14 residues in the CDR3. Per germline, CDR1 SGHRS and CDR2 YFSETQ. The V and J ends lost 0 bases and 2 bases respectively, with 9 bases between them. CDR3 sequence reads: CASSLDGATYEQYF. The CDR3 nucleotides are TGCGCCAGCAGCTTGGACGGGGCTACCTACGAGCAGTACTTC.

The sample holds a few counts of this clonotype. V gene TRBV7-2 combines with J gene TRBJ2-5, with TRBD2 identical over 7 bases. CDR1 is SGHTA, CDR2 FQGNSA, per germline. Trimming took 5 bases from V and 7 from J; bases not matched to a gene: 10. This CDR3 contains 14 residues. The CDR3 DNA sequence: TGTGCCAGCAGCGGGCAAACTAGCGTAGGGACCCAGTACTTC. Its translation is CASSGQTSVGTQYF.

This clonotype turned up a few times. The rearrangement uses TRBV7-2 and TRBJ1-1; D gene uncertain. The germline V and J ends were trimmed by 1 base and 3 bases, with 12 bases remaining between them. This CDR3 is built from 15 residues. Germline V gene sequence: CDR1 SGHTA, CDR2 FQGNSA. CDR3 DNA sequence: TGTGCCAGCAGCTTAGTCACAAGCGGGTACACTGAAGCTTTCTTT. Its protein is CASSLVTSGYTEAFF. The full variable domain, with the rest looked up from reference TRBV7-2 and TRBJ1-1, is GAGVSQSPSNKVTEKGKDVELRCDPISGHTALYWYRQSLGQGLEFLIYFQGNSAPDKSGLPSDRFSAERTGGSVSTLTIQRTQQEDSAVYLCASSLVTSGYTEAFFGQGTRLTVV.

This chain connects TRBV5-1 to TRBJ1-1, with D unresolved. This CDR3 is 13 amino acids long. The germline V and J ends were trimmed by 7 bases and 0 bases, with 10 bases remaining between them. Germline lookup yields CDR1 SGHRS and CDR2 YFSETQ. In DNA, the CDR3 is TGCGCCAGCTGCCAAACAGTGAACACTGAAGCTTTCTTT. It translates to CASCQTVNTEAFF.

This clonotype was picked up many times. CDR3 in DNA: TGTGCCAGCAGCGTAGGACAATATAATTCACCCCTCCACTTT. This encodes CASSVGQYNSPLHF. J is TRBJ1-6 and V is TRBV9; the D is unclear. The germline V gene encodes CDR1 SGDLS and CDR2 YYNGEE. V was pared by 0 bases and J by 4 bases, with 5 bases between. The length of the CDR3 is 14 residues.

In its sample, this clonotype was seen a few times. The gene calls are TRBV7-2 and TRBJ2-7; D is unresolved. The CDR3 is made up of 15 amino acids. With 3 bases removed from V and 2 bases from J, the gap between germline ends came to 14 bases. CDR1 is SGHTA, CDR2 FQGNSA, per germline. CDR3 nucleotides: TGTGCCAGCAGCTTTCTAGAACGGAAGACCTACGAGCAGTACTTC. As protein: CASSFLERKTYEQYF.